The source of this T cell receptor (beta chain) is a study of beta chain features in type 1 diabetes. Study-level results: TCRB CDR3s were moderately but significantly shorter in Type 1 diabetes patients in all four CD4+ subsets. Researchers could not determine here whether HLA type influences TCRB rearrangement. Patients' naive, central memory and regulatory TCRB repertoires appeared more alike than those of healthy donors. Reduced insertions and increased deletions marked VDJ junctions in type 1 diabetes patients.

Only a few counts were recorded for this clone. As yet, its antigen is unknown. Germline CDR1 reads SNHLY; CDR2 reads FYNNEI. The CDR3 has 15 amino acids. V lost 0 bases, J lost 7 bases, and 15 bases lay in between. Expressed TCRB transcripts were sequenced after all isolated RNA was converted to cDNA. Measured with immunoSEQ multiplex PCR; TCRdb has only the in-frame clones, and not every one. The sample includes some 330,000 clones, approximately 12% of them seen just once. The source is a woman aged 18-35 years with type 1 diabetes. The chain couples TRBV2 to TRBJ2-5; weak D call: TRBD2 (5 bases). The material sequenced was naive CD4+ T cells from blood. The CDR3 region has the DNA TGTGCCAGCAGTGAAGCGAAAAGAGTGAGCGGGACCCAGTACTTC. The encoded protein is CASSEAKRVSGTQYF. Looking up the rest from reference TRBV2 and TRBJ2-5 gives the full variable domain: EPEVTQTPSHQVTQMGQEVILRCVPISNHLYFYWYRQILGQKVEFLVSFYNNEISEKSEIFDDQFSVERPDGSNFTLKIRSTKLEDSAMYFCASSEAKRVSGTQYFGPGTRLLVL.